This is a list of T cell receptor beta chains from one sample in a study of CD8+ T cells in alopecia areata. TCRdb's copy holds only in-frame clones and misses some; the assay was immunoSEQ multiplex PCR. The sample carries 60,000 to 70,000 clones, around half recorded once. Sequenced here: CD8+ T cells sorted from blood, sampled at week 0. These receptors were collected from a human donor with alopecia areata. Both conserved end residues are trimmed from each CDR3. Some rows have no size entry. The others give once, few or many, or a class for an expanded clone.

v_gene	abundance	j_gene	CDR3aa
TRBV29-1	many	TRBJ2-2	SVEGPGLVTGELF
TRBV10-3	.	TRBJ2-7	AISDPTSGSSYEQY
TRBV10-3	.	TRBJ1-1	AIKGGGVGTEAF
TRBV4-1	.	TRBJ2-7	ASSQDFTGLSYEQY
TRBV30	once	TRBJ1-2	AWSRDRNYT
TRBV7-6	.	TRBJ2-6	ASSLGGITGANVLT
TRBV29-1	.	TRBJ2-2	SVEDGTLNTGELF
TRBV4-1	few	TRBJ2-7	ASSQGWDRSYEQY
TRBV5-4	few	TRBJ2-5	ASSPRGWTYDETQY
TRBV7-9	few	TRBJ2-7	ASSLIPYEQY
TRBV28	.	TRBJ2-1	ASSTLAGGPLGEQF
TRBV29-1	.	TRBJ2-1	SVDGTSRNEQF
TRBV9	.	TRBJ2-3	ASSVGGSSTDTQY
TRBV30	.	TRBJ1-1	AWTSGTGNTEAF
TRBV5-1	.	TRBJ1-1	ASSLLGAMAEAF
TRBV7-9	few	TRBJ2-7	ASSPPGAEGNYEQY
TRBV6-5	once	TRBJ1-3	ASSSGQSSGNTIY
TRBV30	.	TRBJ2-1	AWLFRDRGHNEQF
TRBV11-2	medium-sized	TRBJ2-1	ASSLGETYNEQF
TRBV7-8	few	TRBJ1-1	ASSAGQGMNTEAF
TRBV6-1	.	TRBJ2-1	ASRDGVGRMNEQF
TRBV29-1	.	TRBJ2-1	SVVARSSYNEQF
TRBV2	.	TRBJ2-7	ASRNRAGEQY
TRBV30	.	TRBJ1-5	AWRRTGKENQPQH
TRBV28	few	TRBJ1-5	ASSLNPRVYQPQH
TRBV2	.	TRBJ1-2	ASSYTTGVDGYT
TRBV10-2	medium-sized	TRBJ2-7	ASSEGSPGTYEQY
TRBV12-5	.	TRBJ2-1	ASGTTLSTQPRRQF
TRBV29-1	.	TRBJ2-7	SVLTSASYEQY
TRBV11-2	few	TRBJ1-1	ASSLLTGGREAF
TRBV30	.	TRBJ2-1	AWKLAGLPYNEQF
TRBV6-1	.	TRBJ2-7	ASTGLFYEQY
TRBV30	.	TRBJ2-4	AWSGGGFGNIQY
TRBV29-1	.	TRBJ2-5	SVEGGRARETQY
TRBV15	.	TRBJ2-6	ATSRDRGGANVLT
TRBV30	.	TRBJ2-1	AWSNGIEQF
TRBV30	few	TRBJ2-7	ATHVNTGNGQY
TRBV5-6	.	TRBJ2-3	ASSLGTVGETQY
TRBV7-6	few	TRBJ2-1	ASSPQVAGDEQF
TRBV5-4	few	TRBJ2-3	ASSFGPDTQY
TRBV6-5	.	TRBJ2-2	ASSYGTGDFGELF
TRBV29-1	.	TRBJ2-2	SVQETTGELF
TRBV7-6	.	TRBJ2-3	ASSGDTLLGTDTQY
TRBV10-3	.	TRBJ2-2	AIMGRLDANTGELF
TRBV2	.	TRBJ2-7	ASKPPEDEQY
TRBV28	.	TRBJ2-7	ASTLTRTREQY
TRBV19	few	TRBJ1-1	ASSIVGGTEAF
TRBV5-4	many	TRBJ2-3	ASNVKPGQIVLDTQY
TRBV19	.	TRBJ2-7	ASSIGGTYEQY
TRBV20-1	few	TRBJ1-1	SASEAF
TRBV2	.	TRBJ1-5	ANSDYGGNQPQH
TRBV19	.	TRBJ2-7	ASSMDRKQY
TRBV7-9	.	TRBJ2-5	ASSDPTTRRETQY